What follows are 15 T cell receptor beta chains derived from one specimen sequenced in a study of blood T cells in healthy people across ages (dated by TCRdb to 2015 to 2017). The library was prepared using 5' RACE. Sequencing used an Illumina HiSeq 2500. A second PCR of 7 to 11 cycles was run with a J-beta primer mix and a sample-barcoded 5' primer. TCRdb reworked the public reads: Q25 trimming with fastp, MiXCR clone assembly, productive beta chains retained. Each CDR3 protein gets just one entry, which takes the most common genes and DNA from the rows behind it. The sample table contains roughly 800,000 distinct CDR3 sequences; only one count was recorded for roughly 60% of them. The ten largest clones take up around 20% of the sample. Sequenced input: blood. The receptors come from a man aged 30 to 39 in good health.

The chain uses TRBV5-1 and TRBJ2-3; 9 bases line up with TRBD2. The CDR3 is made up of 14 amino acids. V trimming: 4 bases; J trimming: 5 bases; junction bases outside the gene matches: 5. CDR1 SGHRS and CDR2 YFSETQ come from the germline V gene. The CDR3 coding sequence is TGCGCCAGCAGCGAGGAGCGGGAGGAAGATACGCAGTATTTT. This sequence encodes CASSEEREEDTQYF.

This chain joins TRBV5-4 and TRBJ2-5; 8 nucleotides match TRBD1. Germline V gene sequence: CDR1 SGHNT, CDR2 YYREEE (reference sequence). The trim removed 4 bases at V and 5 bases at J, leaving 7 bases unmatched. The CDR3 totals 14 residues. This chain's CDR3 is CASSQQGAGETQYF. The CDR3 DNA follows: TGTGCCAGCAGCCAGCAGGGGGCCGGGGAGACCCAGTACTTC.

This clonotype was counted between two and nine times. The gene calls are TRBV10-3 and TRBJ2-1; D unresolved. V shed 4 bases and J shed 3 bases, with 10 bases lying between them. The CDR3 is made up of 14 amino acids. Germline V gene data show CDR1 as ENHRY and CDR2 as SYGVKD. Written as DNA, the CDR3 is TGTGCCATCAGTGCACAGAGAAGCTACAATGAGCAGTTCTTC. Residues: CAISAQRSYNEQFF.

The chain joins TRBV5-1 to TRBJ2-1; 7 nucleotides align to TRBD2. V shed 4 bases and J 9 bases; nucleotides not matched to a gene: 10. This CDR3 is 14 amino acids long. Germline CDR1 SGHRS, CDR2 YFSETQ. CDR3 sequence: CASSVKGGVVEQFF. The CDR3 coding sequence is TGCGCCAGCAGCGTGAAGGGAGGGGTTGTTGAGCAGTTCTTC.

This clonotype occurred many times. A much larger clone sits a single nucleotide away, making a read error possible. CDR3 DNA sequence: TGCAGTGGGAGGGGGTCAGGACGAGAGACCCAGTACTTC. It is translated as CSGRGSGRETQYF. The chain employs TRBV20-1 and TRBJ2-5, with D perhaps assigned TRBD1 or TRBD2 (6 bases each). The CDR3 loop spans 13 amino acids. CDR1 DFQATT and CDR2 SNEGSKA come from the germline V gene (reference sequence). V lost 7 bases and J lost 4, with 16 bases in between.

The CDR3 nucleotides read TGCAGTGCTAGAGGGACTAGCGGGGTTAGCGGCTACGAGCAGTACTTC. The encoded protein is CSARGTSGVSGYEQYF. The genes are TRBV20-1 and TRBJ2-7; 12 bases align to TRBD2. The V segment lost 1 base and the J segment 3 bases; nucleotides outside the gene matches: 7. The CDR3 consists of 16 residues. Germline values: CDR1 DFQATT, CDR2 SNEGSKA (reference sequence).

The chain employs TRBV29-1 and TRBJ2-5, with D possibly TRBD2 on 5 matching bases. CDR3 length: 12 residues. V was pared by 1 base and J by 9 bases, with 12 bases between. Germline V gene lookup returns CDR1 SQVTM and CDR2 ANQGSEA. CDR3 sequence: CSVEAWEMAQYF. The CDR3 nucleotides are TGCAGCGTTGAAGCGTGGGAGATGGCCCAGTACTTC.

This clonotype has more than one count but fewer than ten. V usage is TRBV20-1 and J usage is TRBJ2-1; 11 positions match TRBD2. Germline assignment: CDR1 DFQATT and CDR2 SNEGSKA (reference sequence). The CDR3 is 13 residues long. CDR3 protein: CSTTSGSVYEQFF. CDR3 sequence (DNA): TGCAGCACAACTAGCGGGAGTGTCTATGAGCAGTTCTTC.

The chain recombines TRBV5-1 with TRBJ2-1, with D possibly being TRBD2 (6 bases). The CDR3 is 17 residues long. The germline V gene encodes CDR1 SGHRS and CDR2 YFSETQ. Trimming stripped 3 bases from V and 7 bases from J, with 23 bases between. The CDR3 coding sequence is TGCGCCAGCAGCTACGGGGGTGGCGGACTTGTGGTTAATGAGCAGTTCTTC. It specifies CASSYGGGGLVVNEQFF.

This clonotype has only one observation. J is TRBJ2-5 and V is TRBV4-1; 8 bases agree with TRBD1. The CDR3 contains 14 residues. Germline values: CDR1 MGHRA, CDR2 YSYEKL. V lost 8 bases and J lost 2; bases outside the gene matches: 7. DNA of the CDR3: TGCGCCAGCGGCCTGGGGACAGGTCAAGAGACCCAGTACTTC. As protein: CASGLGTGQETQYF.

This clonotype was detected many times. The chain links TRBV7-2 to TRBJ2-7; D is unresolved. The V end lost 3 bases, the J end lost 5 bases, and 14 bases lay between the germline ends. From germline, CDR1 is SGHTA and CDR2 FQGNSA. The CDR3 has 14 residues. The CDR3 DNA sequence: TGTGCCAGCAGCTTTAATCCGCGTTCCAACGAGCAGTACTTC. It specifies CASSFNPRSNEQYF.

This chain uses TRBV20-1 with TRBJ2-1; 7 nucleotides align to TRBD2. This CDR3 contains 13 residues. The germline V gene encodes CDR1 DFQATT and CDR2 SNEGSKA (reference sequence). V lost 0 bases and J lost 10; bases outside the gene matches: 6. CDR3 in amino acids: CSARDHGGDEQFF. The CDR3 DNA sequence: TGCAGTGCTAGAGATCATGGGGGGGACGAGCAGTTCTTC.

This chain links TRBV7-6 with TRBJ1-2, with 7 positions matching TRBD1. The CDR3 contains 13 residues. With V trimmed by 4 bases and J by 5 bases, 4 bases remained unmatched. Germline-derived CDR1 and CDR2 are SGHVS and FNYEAQ. The CDR3: CASSSTGQYGYTF. The DNA for the CDR3 is TGTGCCAGCAGCTCGACAGGGCAATATGGCTACACCTTC.

This clonotype appeared many times. V is TRBV7-2 and J is TRBJ2-7; tentatively, D is TRBD1 or TRBD2 (5 bases each). CDR3 length equals 13 residues. Germline V gene data show CDR1 as SGHTA and CDR2 as FQGNSA. Trimming took 1 base from V and 2 from J, leaving 6 bases between them. Here the CDR3 DNA reads TGTGCCAGCAGCTTAGGGGACCCCTACGAGCAGTACTTC. Its translation: CASSLGDPYEQYF.

The chain recombines TRBV29-1 with TRBJ1-2; D ambiguous. This CDR3 has 11 residues. Trimming removed 4 bases at V and 6 bases at J, with 9 bases between. Germline CDR1 is SQVTM and CDR2 is ANQGSEA. The CDR3 coding sequence is TGCAGCGTTGGTCCGAGGGATGGCTACACCTTC. Amino acids: CSVGPRDGYTF. The variable domain in full, completed from reference TRBV29-1 and TRBJ1-2, reads SAVISQKPSRDICQRGTSLTIQCQVDSQVTMMFWYRQQPGQSLTLIATANQGSEATYESGFVIDKFPISRPNLTFSTLTVSNMSPEDSSIYLCSVGPRDGYTFGSGTRLTVV.